Presented here are 4 T cell receptor beta chains from one specimen sequenced in a study of shared clonotypes between healthy human individuals. TCRdb keeps only in-frame clones here, not all; method: immunoSEQ multiplex PCR. The data contain around 550,000 clones, approximately 95% of them singletons. In the naive CD8 group, cells lacked CD45RO and were positively selected for CCR7, so terminally differentiated effector memory CD45RA+ cells were left out. The specimen was naive CD8+ T cells sorted from blood. Source of these receptors: a woman in her 30s in good health.

In its sample, this clone was seen once. The V call is TRBV9, the J call TRBJ2-7; a weak D match, TRBD2 (6 bases). The V gene lost 3 bases and the J gene lost 0 bases, with 13 bases spanning the gap. CDR3 length: 15 amino acids. Per the germline V gene, CDR1 is SGDLS and CDR2 is YYNGEE. The DNA of the CDR3 is TGTGCCAGCAGCGGAGCCGCGGGGAGCTCCTACGAGCAGTACTTC. Its protein is CASSGAAGSSYEQYF. The variable domain in full, with the rest retrieved from reference TRBV9 and TRBJ2-7, is DSGVTQTPKHLITATGQRVTLRCSPRSGDLSVYWYQQSLDQGLQFLIQYYNGEERAKGNILERFSAQQFPDLHSELNLSSLELGDSALYFCASSGAAGSSYEQYFGPGTRLTVT.

This clone was seen once. This rearrangement joins TRBV28 to TRBJ2-1, with D possibly matching TRBD2 (5 bases). The CDR3 is 14 amino acids. Looked up from germline, CDR1 is MDHEN and CDR2 is SYDVKM. Trimming removed 3 bases from V and 6 bases from J, with 12 bases in between. The CDR3 loop is CASSFWESINEQFF. CDR3 coding DNA: TGTGCCAGCAGTTTTTGGGAGAGTATCAATGAGCAGTTCTTC.

The chain carries TRBV28 and TRBJ1-2; perhaps TRBD1 as D (5 bases). CDR3 length: 16 amino acids. Per germline, CDR1 MDHEN and CDR2 SYDVKM. Between the trimmed V and J ends, which lost 1 base and 8 bases, there was a span of 20 bases. The CDR3 sequence: CASSLYVRAYWWGYTF. The CDR3 DNA is TGTGCCAGCAGTTTATATGTCAGGGCGTATTGGTGGGGCTACACCTTC.

The chain carries TRBV15 and TRBJ1-1; a weak D match, TRBD1 (5 bases). This CDR3 contains 13 residues. V lost 6 bases and J 3 bases, leaving 11 bases between the germline ends. The germline V gene encodes CDR1 LNHNV and CDR2 YYDKDF (reference sequence). The CDR3 DNA reads TGTGCCACCAGATTCGTAGGGGACACTGAAGCTTTCTTT. It codes for CATRFVGDTEAFF.